The 5 T cell receptor beta chains listed next were all sequenced from one sample in a study of preoperative IRX-2 immunotherapy in early breast cancer. Clones were sequenced by immunoSEQ multiplex PCR, and TCRdb holds only the in-frame ones, with some missing. The profile shows roughly 630 clones, roughly two thirds of them singletons. Described treatment: preoperative locoregional IRX-2 cytokine immunotherapy. The material was lymph node tissue, obtained before IRX-2 immunotherapy. The receptors stem from a human donor with breast cancer.

The chain couples TRBV28 to TRBJ1-5; 8 bases agree with TRBD1. The CDR3 runs 15 residues. CDR1 and CDR2 (germline): MDHEN, SYDVKM. The V segment lost 4 bases and the J segment 3 bases; nucleotides outside the gene matches: 5. This chain's CDR3 is CASSWGDRFNQPQHF. CDR3 nucleotides: TGTGCCAGCAGTTGGGGGGACAGGTTCAATCAGCCCCAGCATTTT.

The chain joins TRBV6-8 to TRBJ1-6; TRBD1 is a possible D gene (5 bases). The CDR3 totals 15 residues. V was pared by 6 bases and J by 10 bases, with 19 bases between. Looked up from germline, CDR1 is MNHGY and CDR2 is SAAAGT. CDR3 in amino acids: CASRKGDLNGSPLHF. The CDR3 DNA follows: TGTGCCAGCAGAAAAGGGGACTTGAATGGCTCACCCCTCCACTTT.

This chain links TRBV18 with TRBJ2-2, with D perhaps matching TRBD2 (6 bases). CDR3 length: 18 amino acids. Germline lookup yields CDR1 KGHSH and CDR2 LQKENI. Trimming removed 2 bases at V and 1 base at J, with 17 bases between. In DNA, the CDR3 is TGTGCCAGCTCACCAAGCCCCCGCGGGGTCCGGAACACCGGGGAGCTGTTTTTT. It encodes CASSPSPRGVRNTGELFF. The entire variable domain, with the rest obtained from reference TRBV18 and TRBJ2-2, is as follows: NAGVMQNPRHLVRRRGQEARLRCSPMKGHSHVYWYRQLPEEGLKFMVYLQKENIIDESGMPKERFSAEFPKEGPSILRIQQVVRGDSAAYFCASSPSPRGVRNTGELFFGEGSRLTVL.

The J gene is TRBJ2-1, the V gene TRBV11-3, with D unresolved. The CDR3 has 14 residues. V shed 8 bases and J shed 2 bases, with 13 bases lying between them. Germline values: CDR1 SGHNT, CDR2 YENEEA. As DNA, the CDR3 is TGTGCCAGCGGTAGTAGTGGCCCCTACAATGAGCAGTTCTTC. Residues: CASGSSGPYNEQFF.

This clone is large in the sample. The chain combines TRBV15 with TRBJ2-3, with D possibly being TRBD2 (7 bases). The CDR3 has 15 residues. Deletions cut 3 bases from V and 1 base from J, with 11 bases between. Germline loops: CDR1 LNHNV, CDR2 YYDKDF (reference sequence). CDR3 loop: CATSSWGGRTDTQYF. CDR3 nucleotide sequence: TGTGCCACCAGCAGCTGGGGGGGCCGCACAGATACGCAGTATTTT.